The clone carrying this TCR beta chain was detected many times. Antigen: not known. These data are taken from a study of response to subunit inactivated influenza vaccine. Germline V gene data show CDR1 as SQVTM and CDR2 as ANQGSEA. The ends were cut back, 4 bases at V and 1 base at J, with 8 bases in the middle. The CDR3 has 12 residues. General study findings and limits: There was a suggestion from the authors that each seasonal influenza vaccination recruits few new T cells.

A single record per CDR3 protein comes from TCRdb applying MiXCR to the RT-PCR reads. The table includes under 750,000 distinct CDR3 sequences, 10% to 15% detected once. V gene TRBV29-1 combines with J gene TRBJ2-7, with D unresolved. Specimen: PBMCs from blood, collected on the day of vaccination. The source of this sequence is a man aged 45-65 years who received an inactivated influenza vaccine. This CDR3 is CSVGDGSYEQYF. The CDR3 DNA sequence: TGCAGCGTTGGAGACGGTTCCTACGAGCAGTACTTC.